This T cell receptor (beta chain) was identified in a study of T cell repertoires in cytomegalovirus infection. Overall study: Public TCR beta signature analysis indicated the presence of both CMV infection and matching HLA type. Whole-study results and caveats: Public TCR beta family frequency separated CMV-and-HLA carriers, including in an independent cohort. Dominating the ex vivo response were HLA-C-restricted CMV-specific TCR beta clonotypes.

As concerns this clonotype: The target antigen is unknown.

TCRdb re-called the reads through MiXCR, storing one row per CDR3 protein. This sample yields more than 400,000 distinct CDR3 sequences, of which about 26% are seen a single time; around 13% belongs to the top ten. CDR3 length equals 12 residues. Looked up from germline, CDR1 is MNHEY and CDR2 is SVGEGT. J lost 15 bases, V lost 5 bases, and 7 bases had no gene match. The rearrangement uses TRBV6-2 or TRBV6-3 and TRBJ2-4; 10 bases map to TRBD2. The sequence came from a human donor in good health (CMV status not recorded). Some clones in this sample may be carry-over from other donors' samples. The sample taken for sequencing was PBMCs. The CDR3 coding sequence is TGTGCCAGCAGTCACCAGCGGGAGGGCCGGTACTTC. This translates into CASSHQREGRYF.